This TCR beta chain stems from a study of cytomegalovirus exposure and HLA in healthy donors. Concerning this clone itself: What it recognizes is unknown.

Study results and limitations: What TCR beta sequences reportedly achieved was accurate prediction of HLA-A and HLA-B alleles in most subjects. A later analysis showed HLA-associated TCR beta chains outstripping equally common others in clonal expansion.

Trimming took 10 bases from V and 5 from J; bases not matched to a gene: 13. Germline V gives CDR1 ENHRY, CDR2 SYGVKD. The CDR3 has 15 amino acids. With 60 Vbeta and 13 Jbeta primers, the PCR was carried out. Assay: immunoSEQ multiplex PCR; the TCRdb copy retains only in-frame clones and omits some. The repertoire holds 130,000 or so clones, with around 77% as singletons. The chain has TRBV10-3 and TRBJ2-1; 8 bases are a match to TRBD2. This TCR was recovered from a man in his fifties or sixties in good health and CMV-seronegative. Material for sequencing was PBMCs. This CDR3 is CATTGRREGDNEQFF. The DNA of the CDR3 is TGTGCCACCACCGGGCGCCGGGAGGGGGACAATGAGCAGTTCTTC.